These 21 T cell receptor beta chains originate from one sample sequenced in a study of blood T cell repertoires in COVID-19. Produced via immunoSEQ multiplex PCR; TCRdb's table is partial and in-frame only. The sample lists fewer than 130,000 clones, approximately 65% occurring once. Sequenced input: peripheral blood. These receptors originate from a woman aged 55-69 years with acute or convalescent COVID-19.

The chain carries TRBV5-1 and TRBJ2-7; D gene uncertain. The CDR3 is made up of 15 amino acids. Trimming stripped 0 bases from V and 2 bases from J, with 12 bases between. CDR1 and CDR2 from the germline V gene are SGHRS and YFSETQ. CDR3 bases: TGCGCCAGCAGCTTGGTGGCAGGTGGAACCTACGAGCAGTACTTC. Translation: CASSLVAGGTYEQYF.

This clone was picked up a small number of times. CDR3 region: CASGFGLAGGTQYF. CDR3 in DNA: TGTGCTAGTGGTTTTGGGCTAGCGGGGGGAACGCAGTATTTT. The chain joins TRBV12-5 to TRBJ2-3, with 11 bases lining up with TRBD2. The CDR3 consists of 14 residues. With V trimmed by 3 bases and J by 9 bases, 5 bases remained unmatched. Looked up from germline, CDR1 is LGHNT and CDR2 is FRNRAP.

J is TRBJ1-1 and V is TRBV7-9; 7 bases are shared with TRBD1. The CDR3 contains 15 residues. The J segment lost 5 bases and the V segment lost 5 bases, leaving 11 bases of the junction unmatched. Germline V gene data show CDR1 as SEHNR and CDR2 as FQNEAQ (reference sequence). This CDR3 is CASSRTTGVKTEAFF. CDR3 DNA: TGTGCCAGCAGCAGAACCACAGGGGTAAAGACTGAAGCTTTCTTT.

CDR3 bases: TGTGCCAGCAGCCCGGACAGGGGTGAAAAACTGTTTTTT. It encodes CASSPDRGEKLFF. The rearrangement links TRBV5-4 to TRBJ1-4; TRBD1 agrees at 9 bases. V shed 4 bases, J shed 7 bases, and the junction held 2 bases outside the gene matches. The germline V gene has CDR1 SGHNT and CDR2 YYREEE (reference sequence). The CDR3 runs 13 residues.

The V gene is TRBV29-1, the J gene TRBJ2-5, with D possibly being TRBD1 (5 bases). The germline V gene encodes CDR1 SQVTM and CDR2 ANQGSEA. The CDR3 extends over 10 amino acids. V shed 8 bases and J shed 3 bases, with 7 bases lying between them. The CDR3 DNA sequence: TGCAGCTGCAGGGAAGAGACCCAGTACTTC. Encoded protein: CSCREETQYF.

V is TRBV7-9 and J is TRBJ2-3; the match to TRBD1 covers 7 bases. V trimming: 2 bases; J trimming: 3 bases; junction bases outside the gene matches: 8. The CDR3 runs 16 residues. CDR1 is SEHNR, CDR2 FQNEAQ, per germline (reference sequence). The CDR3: CASSLLQGGETDTQYF. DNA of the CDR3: TGTGCCAGCAGCTTACTTCAAGGGGGCGAAACAGATACGCAGTATTTT. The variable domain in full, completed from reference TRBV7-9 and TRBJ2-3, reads DTGVSQNPRHKITKRGQNVTFRCDPISEHNRLYWYRQTLGQGPEFLTYFQNEAQLEKSRLLSDRFSAERPKGSFSTLEIQRTEQGDSAMYLCASSLLQGGETDTQYFGPGTRLTVL.

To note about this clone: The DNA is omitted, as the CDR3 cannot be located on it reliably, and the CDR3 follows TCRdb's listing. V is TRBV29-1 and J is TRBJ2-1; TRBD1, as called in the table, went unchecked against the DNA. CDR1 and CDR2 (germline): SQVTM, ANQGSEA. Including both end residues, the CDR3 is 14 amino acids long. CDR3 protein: CSVRARGPEAEQFF.

The CDR3 is CASSYSQSNYGYTF. For the CDR3, the DNA is TGTGCCAGCAGTTACTCCCAGTCTAACTATGGCTACACCTTC. The rearrangement joins TRBV6-6 to TRBJ1-2; D not certain. V was clipped by 0 bases and J by 0 bases, with 5 bases between them. Germline assignment: CDR1 MNHNY and CDR2 SVGAGI (reference sequence). The CDR3 is 14 amino acids.

The CDR3: CASSQGGITEAFF. In nucleotides, the CDR3 is TGTGCCAGCAGCCAAGGAGGGATCACTGAAGCTTTCTTT. The chain carries TRBV3-1 (or the pseudogene TRBV3-2) and TRBJ1-1; D ambiguous. CDR3 length: 13 amino acids. V lost 1 base and J lost 4, with 7 bases in between. Germline V gene lookup returns CDR1 LGHDT and CDR2 YNNKEL (reference sequence).

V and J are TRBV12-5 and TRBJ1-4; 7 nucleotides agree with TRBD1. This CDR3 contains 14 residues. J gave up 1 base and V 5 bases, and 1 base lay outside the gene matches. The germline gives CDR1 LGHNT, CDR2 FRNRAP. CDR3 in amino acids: CASGPGGTNEKLFF. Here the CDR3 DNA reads TGTGCTAGTGGTCCAGGGGGAACTAATGAAAAACTGTTTTTT.

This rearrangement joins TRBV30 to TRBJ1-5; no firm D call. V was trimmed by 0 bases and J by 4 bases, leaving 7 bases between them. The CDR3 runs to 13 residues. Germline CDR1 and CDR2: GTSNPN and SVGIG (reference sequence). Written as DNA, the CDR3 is TGTGCCTGGAGTGTTGACGGGAATCAGCCCCAGCATTTT. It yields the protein CAWSVDGNQPQHF.

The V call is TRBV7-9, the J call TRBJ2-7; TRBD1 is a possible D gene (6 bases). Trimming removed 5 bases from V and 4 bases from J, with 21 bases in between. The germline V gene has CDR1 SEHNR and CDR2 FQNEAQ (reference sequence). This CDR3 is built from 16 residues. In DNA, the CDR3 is TGTGCCAGCAGCCCCCAGGGGCAGGGTCCAGCATACGAGCAGTACTTC. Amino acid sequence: CASSPQGQGPAYEQYF. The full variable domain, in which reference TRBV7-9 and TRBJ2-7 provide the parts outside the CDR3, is DTGVSQNPRHKITKRGQNVTFRCDPISEHNRLYWYRQTLGQGPEFLTYFQNEAQLEKSRLLSDRFSAERPKGSFSTLEIQRTEQGDSAMYLCASSPQGQGPAYEQYFGPGTRLTVT.

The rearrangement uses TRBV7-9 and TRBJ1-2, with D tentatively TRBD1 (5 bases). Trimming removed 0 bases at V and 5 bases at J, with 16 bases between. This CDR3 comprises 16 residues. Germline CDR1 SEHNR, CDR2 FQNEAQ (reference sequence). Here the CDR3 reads CASSLALRVGTYGYTF. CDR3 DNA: TGTGCCAGCAGCTTAGCGCTCAGGGTCGGAACTTATGGCTACACCTTC.

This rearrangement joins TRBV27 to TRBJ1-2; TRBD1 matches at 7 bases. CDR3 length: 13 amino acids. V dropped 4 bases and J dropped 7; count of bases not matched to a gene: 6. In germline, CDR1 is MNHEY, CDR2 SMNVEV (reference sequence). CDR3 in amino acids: CASSSQGVGGYTF. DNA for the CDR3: TGTGCCAGCAGTTCTCAGGGGGTAGGTGGCTACACCTTC.

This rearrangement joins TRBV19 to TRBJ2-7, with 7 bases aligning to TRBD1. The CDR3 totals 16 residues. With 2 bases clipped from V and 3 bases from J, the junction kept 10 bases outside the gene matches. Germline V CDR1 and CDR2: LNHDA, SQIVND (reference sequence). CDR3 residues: CASSINGQEMGYEQYF. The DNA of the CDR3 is TGTGCCAGTAGTATAAATGGACAGGAAATGGGCTACGAGCAGTACTTC.

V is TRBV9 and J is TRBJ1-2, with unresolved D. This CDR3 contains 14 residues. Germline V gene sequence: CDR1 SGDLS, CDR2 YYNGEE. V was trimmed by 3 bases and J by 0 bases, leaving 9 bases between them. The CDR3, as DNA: TGTGCCAGCAGCGAAGGGAGTACTAACTATGGCTACACCTTC. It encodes CASSEGSTNYGYTF. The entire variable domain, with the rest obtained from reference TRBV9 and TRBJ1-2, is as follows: DSGVTQTPKHLITATGQRVTLRCSPRSGDLSVYWYQQSLDQGLQFLIQYYNGEERAKGNILERFSAQQFPDLHSELNLSSLELGDSALYFCASSEGSTNYGYTFGSGTRLTVV.

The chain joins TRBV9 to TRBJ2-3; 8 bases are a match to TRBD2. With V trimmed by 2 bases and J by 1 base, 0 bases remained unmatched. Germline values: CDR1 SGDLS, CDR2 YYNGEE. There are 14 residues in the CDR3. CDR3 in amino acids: CASSVRGGTDTQYF. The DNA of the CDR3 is TGTGCCAGCAGCGTGCGGGGGGGCACAGATACGCAGTATTTT.

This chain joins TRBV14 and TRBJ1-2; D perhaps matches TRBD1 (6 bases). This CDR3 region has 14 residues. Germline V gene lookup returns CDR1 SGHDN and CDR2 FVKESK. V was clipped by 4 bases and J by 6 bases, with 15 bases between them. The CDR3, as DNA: TGTGCCAGCAGCCTAGGGGGTATGGTACATGGCTACACCTTC. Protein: CASSLGGMVHGYTF.

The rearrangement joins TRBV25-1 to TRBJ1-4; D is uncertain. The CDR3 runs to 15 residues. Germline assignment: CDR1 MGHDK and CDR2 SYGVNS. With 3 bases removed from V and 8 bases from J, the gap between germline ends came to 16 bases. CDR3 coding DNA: TGTGCCAGCAGTGATCCTCGAGGGCCGGGGGAAAAACTGTTTTTT. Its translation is CASSDPRGPGEKLFF. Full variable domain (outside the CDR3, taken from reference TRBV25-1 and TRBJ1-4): EADIYQTPRYLVIGTGKKITLECSQTMGHDKMYWYQQDPGMELHLIHYSYGVNSTEKGDLSSESTVSRIRTEHFPLTLESARPSHTSQYLCASSDPRGPGEKLFFGSGTQLSVL.

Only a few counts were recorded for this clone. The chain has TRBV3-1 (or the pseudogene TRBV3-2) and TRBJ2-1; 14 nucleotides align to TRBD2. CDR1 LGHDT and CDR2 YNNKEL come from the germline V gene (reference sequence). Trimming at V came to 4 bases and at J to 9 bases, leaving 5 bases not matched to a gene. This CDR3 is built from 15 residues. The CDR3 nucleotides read TGTGCCAGCAGCCGACTAGCGGGGGGGCAGGGTGAGCAGTTCTTC. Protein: CASSRLAGGQGEQFF.

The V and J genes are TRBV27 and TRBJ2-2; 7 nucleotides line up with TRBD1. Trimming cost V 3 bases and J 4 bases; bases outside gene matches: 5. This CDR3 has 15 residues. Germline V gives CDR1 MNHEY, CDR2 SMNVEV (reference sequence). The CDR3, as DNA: TGTGCCAGCAGTTTTAAACGACAGGGCACCGGGGAGCTGTTTTTT. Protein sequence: CASSFKRQGTGELFF.